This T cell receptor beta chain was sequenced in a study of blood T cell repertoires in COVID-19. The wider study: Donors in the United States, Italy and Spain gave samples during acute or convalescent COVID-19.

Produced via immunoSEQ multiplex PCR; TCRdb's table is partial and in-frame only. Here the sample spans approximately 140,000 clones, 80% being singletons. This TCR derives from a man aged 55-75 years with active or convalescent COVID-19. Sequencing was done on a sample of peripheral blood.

CDR3 in amino acids: CASSVAGGGSSETQYF. For the CDR3, the DNA is TGTGCCAGCAGCGTAGCGGGGGGAGGGAGCTCGGAGACCCAGTACTTC. The genes are TRBV9 and TRBJ2-5, with 7 bases aligning to TRBD2. The CDR3 loop spans 16 amino acids. V lost 0 bases to trimming and J lost 5 bases; unmatched junction nucleotides: 10. Germline CDR1 is SGDLS and CDR2 is YYNGEE.